What follows are 29 T cell receptor beta chains derived from one specimen sequenced in a study of cytomegalovirus exposure and HLA in healthy donors. Amplification used 60 Vbeta primers and 13 Jbeta primers. The repertoire was sequenced with immunoSEQ multiplex PCR; TCRdb's copy has only in-frame clones and lacks some. The sample shows fewer than 130,000 clones, 70% of them seen only once. Sequencing was carried out using PBMCs. The receptors derive from a man aged 35 to 55 in good health and CMV-seropositive.

This clone turned up a few times. The chain couples TRBV27 to TRBJ2-1; D remains unclear. Trimming stripped 5 bases from V and 0 bases from J, with 14 bases between. Germline-derived CDR1 and CDR2 are MNHEY and SMNVEV (reference sequence). This CDR3 region has 16 residues. CDR3 in amino acids: CASSLDPRSSYNEQFF. For the CDR3, the DNA is TGTGCCAGCAGTCTAGACCCTCGAAGCTCCTACAATGAGCAGTTCTTC.

This chain connects TRBV30 to TRBJ1-2; no firm D call. Germline V gene lookup returns CDR1 GTSNPN and CDR2 SVGIG (reference sequence). Trimming cost V 3 bases and J 4 bases, with 12 bases left between them. The CDR3 consists of 13 residues. CDR3 sequence reads: CAWRWALGYGYTF. CDR3 sequence (DNA): TGTGCCTGGAGATGGGCCCTTGGCTATGGCTACACCTTC.

The chain employs TRBV4-3 and TRBJ1-2; TRBD1 matches 7 bases. CDR3 length equals 16 residues. J was trimmed by 2 bases and V by 1 base; bases with no gene match: 7. The V gene's germline CDR1 is LGHNA and CDR2 YSLEER. The CDR3 region is CASSQGGGRANYGYTF. The DNA for the CDR3 is TGCGCCAGCAGCCAAGGAGGGGGCAGGGCAAACTATGGCTACACCTTC.

The chain recombines TRBV6-5 with TRBJ1-2; TRBD1 might be the D (6 bases). The germline CDR1 and CDR2 sequences are MNHEY and SVGAGI. V lost 4 bases to trimming and J lost 4 bases, with 13 bases between them. The CDR3 is made up of 14 amino acids. The CDR3 loop reads CASSSGGGGYGYTF. CDR3 nucleotide sequence: TGTGCCAGCAGTTCCGGGGGGGGCGGCTATGGCTACACCTTC.

Worth noting for this clone: The same CDR3 also results from other DNA sequences found in this sample. The chain uses TRBV6-5 and TRBJ1-2; D remains unclear. The V and J ends lost 0 bases and 2 bases respectively, with 4 bases between them. Looked up from germline, CDR1 is MNHEY and CDR2 is SVGAGI. The CDR3 has 13 amino acids. DNA for the CDR3: TGTGCCAGCAGTTACTCCCAGAACTATGGCTACACCTTC. As protein: CASSYSQNYGYTF.

The chain has TRBV18 and TRBJ2-3; 7 bases agree with TRBD2. The CDR3 runs 16 residues. Germline values: CDR1 KGHSH, CDR2 LQKENI. The V and J ends lost 3 bases and 0 bases, in that order; junction bases with no gene match: 6. The CDR3 is CASSPWAAGSTDTQYF. CDR3 in DNA: TGTGCCAGCTCACCCTGGGCAGCGGGGAGCACAGATACGCAGTATTTT.

This clone was seen only a few times. The chain is built from TRBV30 and TRBJ1-2; 7 bases fit TRBD1. Germline CDR1 is GTSNPN and CDR2 is SVGIG (reference sequence). This CDR3 contains 14 residues. V shed 5 bases and J 2 bases; nucleotides not matched to a gene: 8. This CDR3 reads CAWGRKQGNYGYTF. The DNA for the CDR3 is TGTGCCTGGGGAAGAAAACAGGGGAACTATGGCTACACCTTC.

The chain carries TRBV27 and TRBJ2-1; 8 nucleotides agree with TRBD2. With 5 bases clipped from V and 2 bases from J, the junction kept 5 bases outside the gene matches. This CDR3 region has 15 residues. The germline V gene encodes CDR1 MNHEY and CDR2 SMNVEV (reference sequence). Written as DNA, the CDR3 is TGTGCCAGCAGTGAAACTAGCGGTCCCTACAATGAGCAGTTCTTC. The encoded protein is CASSETSGPYNEQFF.

The rearrangement joins TRBV4-1 to TRBJ1-5, with D possibly TRBD1 on 6 matching bases. This CDR3 contains 15 residues. V was trimmed by 3 bases and J by 0 bases, leaving 9 bases between them. Germline V lookup: CDR1 MGHRA, CDR2 YSYEKL. This chain's CDR3 is CASSQGGGSNQPQHF. Here the CDR3 DNA reads TGCGCCAGCAGCCAGGGAGGGGGTAGCAATCAGCCCCAGCATTTT.

CDR3 region: CASSQVAGGPYEQYV. The CDR3 DNA reads as TGCGCCAGCAGCCAAGTAGCGGGAGGGCCCTACGAGCAGTACGTC. The chain is built from TRBV4-1 and TRBJ2-7, with 11 bases lining up with TRBD2. Germline loops: CDR1 MGHRA, CDR2 YSYEKL. V trimming: 1 base; J trimming: 2 bases; junction bases outside the gene matches: 1. This CDR3 has 15 amino acids.

This clone was seen a handful of times. DNA of the CDR3: TGTGCCAGCAGGGACAGGGCCACTGAAGCTTTCTTT. Its translation is CASRDRATEAFF. V is TRBV6-1 and J is TRBJ1-1; 8 nucleotides agree with TRBD1. This CDR3 region has 12 residues. With V trimmed by 6 bases and J by 4 bases, 1 base remained unmatched. Germline V lookup: CDR1 MNHNS, CDR2 SASEGT.

J is TRBJ1-4 and V is TRBV30, with TRBD1 identical over 7 bases. CDR1 and CDR2 from the germline V gene are GTSNPN and SVGIG (reference sequence). The CDR3 is 13 residues long. The CDR3 spells CASLQGDGKKLFF. For the CDR3, the DNA is TGTGCTTCCCTTCAGGGGGATGGTAAAAAACTGTTTTTT.

The V call is TRBV15, the J call TRBJ2-7, with 10 bases fitting TRBD1. The CDR3 is made up of 16 amino acids. Germline values: CDR1 LNHNV, CDR2 YYDKDF (reference sequence). V shed 6 bases, J shed 6 bases, and the junction held 14 bases outside the gene matches. For the CDR3, the DNA is TGTGCCACCAGACAAACGGGACAGGGGTTATCCGGCGAGCAGTACTTC. It translates to CATRQTGQGLSGEQYF.

The CDR3 nucleotides read TGTGCCAGCAGCTTTGGAGGGCGCGGCACTGAAGCTTTCTTT. Its protein is CASSFGGRGTEAFF. The rearrangement uses TRBV13 and TRBJ1-1, with D hard to call. The ends were cut back, 3 bases at V and 4 bases at J, with 12 bases in the middle. Per the germline V gene, CDR1 is PRHDT and CDR2 is FYEKMQ (reference sequence). The length of the CDR3 is 14 residues.

The chain employs TRBV6-5 and TRBJ2-3; TRBD2 matches 10 bases. The J segment lost 6 bases and the V segment lost 6 bases, leaving 9 bases of the junction unmatched. Germline CDR1 MNHEY, CDR2 SVGAGI. The CDR3 is 15 amino acids. CDR3: CASRPTLAGTDTQYF. CDR3 in DNA: TGTGCCAGCAGACCAACACTAGCGGGGACCGATACGCAGTATTTT.

The chain joins TRBV27 to TRBJ2-2; 14 nucleotides agree with TRBD2. Germline CDR1 is MNHEY and CDR2 is SMNVEV (reference sequence). The trim removed 4 bases at V and 1 base at J, leaving 5 bases unmatched. This CDR3 has 18 residues. The CDR3 DNA is TGTGCCAGCAGTTCCAGGACTAGCGGGAGGCTGAACACCGGGGAGCTGTTTTTT. The encoded protein is CASSSRTSGRLNTGELFF.

The chain joins TRBV10-2 to TRBJ1-2; 7 bases agree with TRBD1. Trimming cost V 3 bases and J 13 bases; bases outside gene matches: 14. The CDR3 is made up of 14 amino acids. Germline V gene data show CDR1 as WSHSY and CDR2 as SAAADI. DNA for the CDR3: TGCGCCAGCAGTGAACCCGGGGACAGTGGAATTCCCACCTTC. It encodes CASSEPGDSGIPTF.

This chain connects TRBV6-4 to TRBJ1-6, with D maybe TRBD1 (6 bases). V dropped 4 bases and J dropped 5 bases, with 6 bases sitting between them. In germline, CDR1 is MRHNA, CDR2 SNTAGT. The CDR3 loop spans 13 amino acids. The CDR3 region has the DNA TGTGCCAGCAGTGCAGGGGATAATTCACCCCTCCACTTT. Encoded protein: CASSAGDNSPLHF.

The chain has TRBV28 and TRBJ1-4; the match to TRBD1 covers 8 bases. The CDR3 length is 15 residues. The germline V gene has CDR1 MDHEN and CDR2 SYDVKM. V shed 6 bases, J shed 3 bases, and the junction held 6 bases outside the gene matches. CDR3: CASRSQGEANEKLFF. CDR3 DNA: TGTGCCAGCAGGTCACAGGGGGAGGCTAATGAAAAACTGTTTTTT.

The J gene is TRBJ1-2, the V gene TRBV11-2; 8 bases fit TRBD1. Trimming removed 0 bases from V and 7 bases from J; junction bases left unmatched: 10. Germline V CDR1 and CDR2: SGHAT, FQNNGV. This CDR3 comprises 16 residues. The CDR3 coding sequence is TGTGCCAGCAGCTTAGATCGAAGGCAGGGGGCAGGTGGCTACACCTTC. As protein: CASSLDRRQGAGGYTF. Full variable domain (outside the CDR3, taken from reference TRBV11-2 and TRBJ1-2): EAGVAQSPRYKIIEKRQSVAFWCNPISGHATLYWYQQILGQGPKLLIQFQNNGVVDDSQLPKDRFSAERLKGVDSTLKIQPAKLEDSAVYLCASSLDRRQGAGGYTFGSGTRLTVV.

The rearrangement joins TRBV5-4 to TRBJ2-1; 7 bases fit TRBD2. The J segment lost 4 bases and the V segment lost 0 bases, leaving 4 bases of the junction unmatched. The length of the CDR3 is 15 residues. Germline CDR1 SGHNT, CDR2 YYREEE (reference sequence). The CDR3 region is CASSLDGGKYNEQFF. The CDR3 DNA is TGTGCCAGCAGCTTGGACGGGGGGAAATACAATGAGCAGTTCTTC.

The chain has TRBV7-9 and TRBJ1-1; 8 nucleotides align to TRBD1. Per the germline V gene, CDR1 is SEHNR and CDR2 is FQNEAQ (reference sequence). V trimming: 2 bases; J trimming: 4 bases; junction bases outside the gene matches: 3. This CDR3 spans 14 amino acids. CDR3 sequence: CASSLTGGGTEAFF. In DNA form, the CDR3 reads TGTGCCAGCAGCTTAACAGGGGGTGGCACTGAAGCTTTCTTT.

The chain joins TRBV28 to TRBJ2-1, with 8 bases that match TRBD1. V dropped 5 bases and J dropped 9; count of bases not matched to a gene: 18. Germline V gives CDR1 MDHEN, CDR2 SYDVKM. The CDR3 sequence is 17 residues long. CDR3 in DNA: TGTGCCAGCAGTCCGAAACCGACAGGGGAAAGTTTGGGTGAGCAGTTCTTC. Residues: CASSPKPTGESLGEQFF.

CDR3 sequence: CASSLEALNTEAFF. The CDR3 DNA reads TGTGCCAGCAGCTTAGAAGCCTTGAACACTGAAGCTTTCTTT. V usage is TRBV7-2 and J usage is TRBJ1-1; D gene ambiguous. V was cut by 1 base and J by 0 bases, with 6 bases left in between. CDR1 SGHTA and CDR2 FQGNSA come from the germline V gene. This CDR3 is built from 14 residues.

The chain employs TRBV6-5 and TRBJ2-7; TRBD1 is a possible D gene (5 bases). The CDR3 is made up of 14 amino acids. Germline assignment: CDR1 MNHEY and CDR2 SVGAGI. V was shortened by 1 base and J by 2 bases, with 9 bases between the two germline ends. The CDR3 sequence is CASSYFGQTYEQYF. In DNA, the CDR3 is TGTGCCAGCAGTTACTTTGGACAAACCTACGAGCAGTACTTC.

The chain is built from TRBV5-1 and TRBJ2-6; 7 bases agree with TRBD1. Germline assignment: CDR1 SGHRS and CDR2 YFSETQ. The junction had 4 bases not matched to a gene; V was cut back by 3 bases and J by 4 bases. This CDR3 is 15 amino acids long. CDR3 residues: CASSSQGMGANVLTF. The CDR3 DNA sequence: TGCGCCAGCAGCTCACAGGGGATGGGGGCCAACGTCCTGACTTTC.

The gene calls are TRBV10-3 and TRBJ2-5; D is perhaps TRBD2 (5 bases). Germline values: CDR1 ENHRY, CDR2 SYGVKD. Between the trimmed V and J ends, which lost 3 bases and 5 bases, there was a span of 13 bases. This CDR3 spans 14 amino acids. Here the CDR3 reads CAISDPLVDETQYF. The CDR3 DNA follows: TGTGCCATCAGTGATCCACTAGTCGATGAGACCCAGTACTTC.

The rearrangement joins TRBV7-2 to TRBJ2-7; 12 nucleotides align to TRBD2. The V segment lost 7 bases and the J segment 2 bases; nucleotides outside the gene matches: 3. Germline CDR1 is SGHTA and CDR2 is FQGNSA. The length of the CDR3 is 14 residues. CDR3: CASKLAGGTYEQYF. The CDR3 nucleotides read TGTGCCAGCAAGCTAGCGGGAGGGACCTACGAGCAGTACTTC. Complete variable domain (other parts from reference TRBV7-2 and TRBJ2-7): GAGVSQSPSNKVTEKGKDVELRCDPISGHTALYWYRQSLGQGLEFLIYFQGNSAPDKSGLPSDRFSAERTGGSVSTLTIQRTQQEDSAVYLCASKLAGGTYEQYFGPGTRLTVT.

This clone appeared a few times. The chain employs TRBV7-9 and TRBJ1-2; D unresolved. Deletions cut 7 bases from V and 8 bases from J, with 17 bases between. This CDR3 contains 13 residues. Germline V CDR1 and CDR2: SEHNR, FQNEAQ (reference sequence). The CDR3 bases are TGTGCCAGCATTTTAGGGTCCGGCGGGGGCTACACCTTC. This translates into CASILGSGGGYTF. Full variable domain (missing parts from reference TRBV7-9 and TRBJ1-2): DTGVSQNPRHKITKRGQNVTFRCDPISEHNRLYWYRQTLGQGPEFLTYFQNEAQLEKSRLLSDRFSAERPKGSFSTLEIQRTEQGDSAMYLCASILGSGGGYTFGSGTRLTVV.